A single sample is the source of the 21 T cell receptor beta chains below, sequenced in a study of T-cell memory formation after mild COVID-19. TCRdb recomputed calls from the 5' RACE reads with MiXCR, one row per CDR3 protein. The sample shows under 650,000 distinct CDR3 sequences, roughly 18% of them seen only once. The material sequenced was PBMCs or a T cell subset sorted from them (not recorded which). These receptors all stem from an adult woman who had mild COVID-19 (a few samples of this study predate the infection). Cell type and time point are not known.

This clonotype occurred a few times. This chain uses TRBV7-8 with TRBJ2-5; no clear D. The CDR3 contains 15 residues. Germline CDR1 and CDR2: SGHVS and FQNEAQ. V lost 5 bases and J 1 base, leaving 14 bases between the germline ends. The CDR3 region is CASSPRPLPQETQYF. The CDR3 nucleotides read TGTGCCAGCAGCCCCCGACCCCTGCCCCAAGAGACCCAGTACTTC.

CDR3 protein: CAWGDFGQTF. CDR3 in DNA: TGTGCCTGGGGGGATTTCGGGCAGACCTTC. The chain employs TRBV30 and TRBJ1-2; D gene uncertain. CDR1 GTSNPN and CDR2 SVGIG come from the germline V gene (reference sequence). Trimming cost V 5 bases and J 14 bases, with 15 bases left between them. The CDR3 spans 10 residues.

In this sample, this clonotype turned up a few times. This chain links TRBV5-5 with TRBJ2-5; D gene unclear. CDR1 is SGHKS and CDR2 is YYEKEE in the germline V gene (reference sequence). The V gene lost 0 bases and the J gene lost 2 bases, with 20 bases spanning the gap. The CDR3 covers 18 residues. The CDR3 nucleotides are TGTGCCAGCAGCTTGGTGGCATTGGACCTCCTGGTACAAGAGACCCAGTACTTC. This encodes CASSLVALDLLVQETQYF.

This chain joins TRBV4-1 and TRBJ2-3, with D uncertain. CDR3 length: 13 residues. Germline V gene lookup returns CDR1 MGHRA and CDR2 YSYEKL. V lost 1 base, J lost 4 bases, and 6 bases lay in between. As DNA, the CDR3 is TGCGCCAGCAGCCAAGCAGATGCAGATACGCAGTATTTT. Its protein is CASSQADADTQYF.

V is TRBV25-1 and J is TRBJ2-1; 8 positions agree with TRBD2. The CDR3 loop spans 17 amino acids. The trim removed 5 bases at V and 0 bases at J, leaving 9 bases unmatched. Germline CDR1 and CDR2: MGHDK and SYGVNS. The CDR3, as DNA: TGTGCCAGCAGTAACTCACCGGGGGGGAGCTCCTACAATGAGCAGTTCTTC. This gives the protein CASSNSPGGSSYNEQFF.

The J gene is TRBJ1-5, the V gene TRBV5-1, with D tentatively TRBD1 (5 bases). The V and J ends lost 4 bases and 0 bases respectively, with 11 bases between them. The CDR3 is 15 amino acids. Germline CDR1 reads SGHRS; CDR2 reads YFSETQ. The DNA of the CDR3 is TGCGCCAGCAGCGTTGGAGGGGTTAGCAATCAGCCCCAGCATTTT. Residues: CASSVGGVSNQPQHF.

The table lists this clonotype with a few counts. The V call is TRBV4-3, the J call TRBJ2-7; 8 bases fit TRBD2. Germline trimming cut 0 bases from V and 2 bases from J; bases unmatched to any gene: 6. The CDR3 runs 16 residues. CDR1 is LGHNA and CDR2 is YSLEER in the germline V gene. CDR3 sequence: CASSQDWRGATYEQYF. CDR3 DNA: TGCGCCAGCAGCCAAGATTGGCGGGGGGCTACCTACGAGCAGTACTTC.

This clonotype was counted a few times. The CDR3 loop reads CASSRGQGARNQPQHF. CDR3 in DNA: TGTGCCAGCAGCCGCGGACAGGGGGCGCGCAATCAGCCCCAGCATTTT. The rearrangement joins TRBV3-1 to TRBJ1-5, with 11 bases identical to TRBD1. V shed 4 bases and J 2 bases; nucleotides not matched to a gene: 4. This CDR3 has 16 amino acids. Germline CDR1 reads LGHDT; CDR2 reads YNNKEL (reference sequence). The full variable domain, completed using reference TRBV3-1 and TRBJ1-5, is DTAVSQTPKYLVTQMGNDKSIKCEQNLGHDTMYWYKQDSKKFLKIMFSYNNKELIINETVPNRFSPKSPDKAHLNLHINSLELGDSAVYFCASSRGQGARNQPQHFGDGTRLSIL.

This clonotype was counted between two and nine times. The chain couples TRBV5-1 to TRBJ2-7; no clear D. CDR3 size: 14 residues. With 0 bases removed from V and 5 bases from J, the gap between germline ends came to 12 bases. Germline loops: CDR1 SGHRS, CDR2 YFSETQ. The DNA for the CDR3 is TGCGCCAGCAGCTTGGACTCCCTAATGGACGAGCAGTACTTC. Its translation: CASSLDSLMDEQYF.

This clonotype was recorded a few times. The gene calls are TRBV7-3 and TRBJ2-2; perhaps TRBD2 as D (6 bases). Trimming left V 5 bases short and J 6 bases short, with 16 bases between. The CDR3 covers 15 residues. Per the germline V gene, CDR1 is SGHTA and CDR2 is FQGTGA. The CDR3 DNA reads TGTGCCAGCAGCCGGACTACCCCCGGGTCCGGGGAGCTGTTTTTT. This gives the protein CASSRTTPGSGELFF.

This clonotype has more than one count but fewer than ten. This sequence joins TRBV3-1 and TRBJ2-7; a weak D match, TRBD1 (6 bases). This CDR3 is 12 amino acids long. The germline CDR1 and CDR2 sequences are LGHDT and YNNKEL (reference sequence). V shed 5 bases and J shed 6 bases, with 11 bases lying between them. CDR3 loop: CASSRDISEQYF. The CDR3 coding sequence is TGTGCCAGCAGCAGGGACATTAGCGAGCAGTACTTC.

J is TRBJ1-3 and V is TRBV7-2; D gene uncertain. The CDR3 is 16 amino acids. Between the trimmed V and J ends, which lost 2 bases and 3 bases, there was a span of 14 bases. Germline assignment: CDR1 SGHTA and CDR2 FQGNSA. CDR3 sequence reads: CASSLRAGSFGNTIYF. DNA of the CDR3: TGTGCCAGCAGCTTAAGGGCCGGATCGTTTGGAAACACCATATATTTT.

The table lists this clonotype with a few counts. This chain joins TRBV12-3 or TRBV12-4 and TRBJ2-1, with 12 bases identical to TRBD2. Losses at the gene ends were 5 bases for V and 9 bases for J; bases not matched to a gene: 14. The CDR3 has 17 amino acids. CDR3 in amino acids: CASSEGWLAGGWSEQFF. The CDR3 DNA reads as TGTGCCAGCAGTGAGGGATGGCTAGCGGGAGGGTGGAGTGAGCAGTTCTTC.

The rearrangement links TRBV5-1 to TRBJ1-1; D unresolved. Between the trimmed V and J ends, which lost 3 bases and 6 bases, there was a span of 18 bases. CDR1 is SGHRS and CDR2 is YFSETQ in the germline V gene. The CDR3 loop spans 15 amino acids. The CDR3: CASSSQYGEDAEAFF. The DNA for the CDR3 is TGCGCCAGCAGCTCACAGTACGGGGAGGACGCTGAAGCTTTCTTT.

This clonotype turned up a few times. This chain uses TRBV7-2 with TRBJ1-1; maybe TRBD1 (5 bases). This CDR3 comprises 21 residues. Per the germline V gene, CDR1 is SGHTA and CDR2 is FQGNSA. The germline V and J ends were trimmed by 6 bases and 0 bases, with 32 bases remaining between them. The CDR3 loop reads CASRAPPGTWGLQVMNTEAFF. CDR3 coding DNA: TGTGCCAGCAGGGCGCCCCCAGGGACGTGGGGCCTCCAGGTCATGAACACTGAAGCTTTCTTT.

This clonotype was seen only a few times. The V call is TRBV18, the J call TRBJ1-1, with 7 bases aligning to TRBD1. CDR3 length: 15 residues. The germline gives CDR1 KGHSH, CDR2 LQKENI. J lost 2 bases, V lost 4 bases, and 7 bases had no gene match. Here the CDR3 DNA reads TGTGCCAGCTCACTTCGACAGGGACTAAACACTGAAGCTTTCTTT. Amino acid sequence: CASSLRQGLNTEAFF.

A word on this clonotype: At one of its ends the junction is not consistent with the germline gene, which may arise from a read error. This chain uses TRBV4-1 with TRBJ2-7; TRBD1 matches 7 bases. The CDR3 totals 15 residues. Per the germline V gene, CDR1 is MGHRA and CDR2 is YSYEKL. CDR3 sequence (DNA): TGCGCCAGCAGGCAAGACCCAGGGGGAACCTACGAGCAGTACTTC. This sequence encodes CASRQDPGGTYEQYF.

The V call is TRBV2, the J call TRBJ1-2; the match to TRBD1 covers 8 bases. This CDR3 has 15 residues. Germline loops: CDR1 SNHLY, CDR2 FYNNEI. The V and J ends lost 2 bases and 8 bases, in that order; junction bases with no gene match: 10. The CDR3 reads CASSEWTGTPRGYTF. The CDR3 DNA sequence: TGTGCCAGCAGTGAATGGACAGGGACCCCCCGGGGCTACACCTTC.

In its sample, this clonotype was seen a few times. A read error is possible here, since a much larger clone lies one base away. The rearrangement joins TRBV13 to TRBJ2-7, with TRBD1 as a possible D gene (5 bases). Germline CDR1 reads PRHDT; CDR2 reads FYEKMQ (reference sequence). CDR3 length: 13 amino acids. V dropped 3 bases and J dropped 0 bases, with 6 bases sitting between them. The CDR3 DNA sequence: TGTGCCAGCAGCTTCGGACACTCCTACGAGCAGTACTTC. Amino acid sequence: CASSFGHSYEQYF.

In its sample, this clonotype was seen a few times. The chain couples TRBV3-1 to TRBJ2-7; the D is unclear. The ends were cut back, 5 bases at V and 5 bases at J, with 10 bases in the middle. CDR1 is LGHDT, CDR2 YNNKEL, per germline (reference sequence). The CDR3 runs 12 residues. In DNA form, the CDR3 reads TGTGCCAGCAGCTCGGTGGGTGACGAGCAGTACTTC. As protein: CASSSVGDEQYF.

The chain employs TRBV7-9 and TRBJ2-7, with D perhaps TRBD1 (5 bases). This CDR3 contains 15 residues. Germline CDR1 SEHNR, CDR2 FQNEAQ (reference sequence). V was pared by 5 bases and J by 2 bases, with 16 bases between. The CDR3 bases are TGTGCCAGCAGCGAGGCAGGGTCCCTAACCTACGAGCAGTACTTC. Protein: CASSEAGSLTYEQYF.